This T cell receptor (beta chain) was profiled in a study of blood T cell repertoires in COVID-19. Study as a whole: From the United States, Italy and Spain came samples of acute and convalescent COVID-19. T cells, B-cell-depleted T cells, or PBMCs supplied cDNA or gDNA.

Authors' processing steps: Reference gene primers were amplified, and this amplification served to estimate nucleated cell counts. Sequencing was performed with immunoSEQ multiplex PCR; in TCRdb, only in-frame clones are kept and a portion is missing. V and J calls and clone size are as listed in that table; D and trimming were resolved from the DNA. The sample has roughly 100,000 clones; roughly 71% are singletons. Germline values: CDR1 SQVTM, CDR2 ANQGSEA. Trimming removed 4 bases at V and 4 bases at J, with 10 bases between. The CDR3 extends over 12 amino acids. Material for sequencing was peripheral blood. The gene calls are TRBV29-1 and TRBJ1-2; D is perhaps TRBD1 (5 bases). This TCR was recovered from a woman older than 75 with acute or convalescent COVID-19. The CDR3 DNA reads as TGCAGCGTTGCAAGGGGCACCTATGGCTACACCTTC. Its protein is CSVARGTYGYTF.